These T cell receptor beta chains were read from a single sample in a study of cytomegalovirus exposure and HLA in healthy donors. Here immunoSEQ multiplex PCR was the method, and the copy in TCRdb shows in-frame clones only, minus some. The sample lists under 150,000 clones, around 89% occurring once. Sequencing was performed on PBMCs. These TCRs come from a woman under 30 in good health and CMV-seropositive. CDR3s include the opening cysteine and the closing phenylalanine or tryptophan. D genes are given only for firm matches. Some rows have no size entry. The others give once, few or many, or a class for an expanded clone.

j_call | v_call | d_call | clone_size | cdr3_nt | cdr3_aa
TRBJ2-7 | TRBV10-2 | NA | NA | TGCGCCAGCAGTCTACTCAGGGTGTCGGGTGGCAACGAGCAGTACTTC | CASSLLRVSGGNEQYF
TRBJ2-7 | TRBV13 | TRBD1 | NA | TGTGCCAGCAGCCCGGACAGGGATTCCTACGAGCAGTACTTC | CASSPDRDSYEQYF
TRBJ1-2 | TRBV18 | NA | NA | TGTGCCAGCTCACCCGGGGGGGTGAACTATGGCTACACCTTC | CASSPGGVNYGYTF
TRBJ1-1 | TRBV9 | NA | NA | TGTGCCAGCAGCGCCATTTCGGACACTGAAGCTTTCTTT | CASSAISDTEAFF
TRBJ2-7 | TRBV19 | TRBD1 | NA | TGTGCCAGTAGTATTCGGTCAGGGGGCATCTACGAGCAGTACTTC | CASSIRSGGIYEQYF
TRBJ2-7 | TRBV7-9 | TRBD1 | few | TGTGCCAGCACCATCGGGACAGGGGGCTACGAGCAGTACTTC | CASTIGTGGYEQYF
TRBJ2-3 | TRBV9 | TRBD2 | NA | TGTGCCAGCAGCGTATCCGGGCTAGCGGGAGGGCCCACAGATACGCAGTATTTT | CASSVSGLAGGPTDTQYF
TRBJ2-5 | TRBV11-3 | NA | NA | TGTGCCAGCAGGGCTAGACAGAGAGGCATCCAAGAGACCCAGTACTTC | CASRARQRGIQETQYF
TRBJ2-7 | TRBV28 | NA | NA | TGTGCCAGCAGTTTTCTTGGACAAAGCTCCTACGAGCAGTACTTC | CASSFLGQSSYEQYF
TRBJ1-1 | TRBV7-3 | TRBD1 | NA | TGTGCCAGCAGCCCTCAGGGGGGGACAGGGGGCGCATACACTGAAGCTTTCTTT | CASSPQGGTGGAYTEAFF
TRBJ1-1 | TRBV25-1 | NA | NA | TGTGCCAGCAACCCATCACAGGGCGGGAACACTGAAGCTTTCTTT | CASNPSQGGNTEAFF
TRBJ1-1 | TRBV7-8 | NA | NA | TGTGCCAGCAGCCACGATGAGTTCCGTAGGGAGACTGAAGCTTTCTTT | CASSHDEFRRETEAFF
TRBJ2-3 | TRBV7-9 | NA | once | TGTGCCAGCAGCTTAGCGCGGGTGGTCGGCACAGATACGCAGTATTTT | CASSLARVVGTDTQYF
TRBJ2-1 | TRBV4-3 | NA | NA | TGCGCCAGCAGCCAACTAGGGGACAATGAGCAGTTCTTC | CASSQLGDNEQFF